The clone carrying this TCR beta chain was observed a few times. The target antigen is unknown. This record comes from a study of human T cells and chemical hapten exposure. Whole-study context: Patients were given diphenylcyclopropenone on the scalp weekly across the roughly 25-week study. Patients, predominantly female, presented with alopecia areata, totalis or universalis. Yields of TCR per sample differed, chiefly owing to small differences in pooled library volume. General study findings and limits: No alteration of TCRs above 1 in 1000 frequency was seen with DPC sensitization.

CDR1 is DFQATT, CDR2 SNEGSKA, per germline (reference sequence). The CDR3 spans 17 residues. Germline trimming cut 3 bases from V and 1 base from J; bases unmatched to any gene: 14. MiXCR, applied by TCRdb to the RACE reads, yields one record per CDR3 protein. Altogether around 69,000 distinct CDR3 sequences are present, 9.8% being singletons, with the ten largest covering approximately 3%. The time point here: patch test 1, 2 weeks after DPC sensitization. As for treatment: therapeutic diphenylcyclopropenone sensitization with weekly scalp DPC. The TCR was taken from a woman aged 35 to 49 with alopecia areata. Some clones in this sample may be carry-over from other donors' samples. This specimen consisted of whole blood, obtained in connection with sensitization to the hapten diphenylcyclopropenone (DPC). The chain carries TRBV20-1 and TRBJ2-5; 7 nucleotides line up with TRBD2. CDR3: CSARGPTSAGGQETQYF. CDR3 DNA sequence: TGCAGTGCTAGGGGCCCAACTAGCGCGGGTGGCCAAGAGACCCAGTACTTC.